The clone carrying this T cell receptor beta chain was seen a few times. Germline values: CDR1 MNHEY, CDR2 SMNVEV (reference sequence). The CDR3 is made up of 13 amino acids. V dropped 4 bases and J dropped 11 bases, with 14 bases sitting between them. The record originates from a study of cytomegalovirus exposure and HLA in healthy donors. Both 60 Vbeta primers and 13 Jbeta primers went into the PCR. Sequencing was performed with immunoSEQ multiplex PCR; in TCRdb, only in-frame clones are kept and a portion is missing. The sample has under 200,000 clones, about two thirds seen once. This TCR was recovered from a woman aged 18-30 years in good health and CMV-seropositive. Source material: PBMCs. The chain recombines TRBV27 with TRBJ1-4, with a weak D call TRBD1 (6 bases). CDR3 in DNA: TGTGCCAGCAGTTCCTTTGACAGGCAGAAACTGTTTTTT. Its translation is CASSSFDRQKLFF.